This TCR beta chain was documented in a study of tumor-infiltrating lymphocytes in primary liver carcinoma. About the study: All lesions had stage T1-T3 N0M0 and about 4 to 11 cm widths.

The investigators made TCR beta cDNA from approximately 0.5 ug total RNA, using a constant-region primer. Employing slightly modified ARM-PCR, three nested multiplex PCR rounds were run, and these gave rise to the TCR beta libraries. PCR rounds one and two used TRBV1-TRBV30 forward primers with a C-beta reverse primer for 10 cycles each. TCRdb processed the multiplex PCR reads anew with MiXCR; each CDR3 protein has one entry. The sample includes tens of thousands of distinct CDR3 sequences, roughly 69% seen only once; the top ten take 26%. Germline V CDR1 and CDR2: SGHAT, FQNNGV. This CDR3 has 13 amino acids. From about 19-30 mg of unsorted bulk tissue, DNA and RNA were co-extracted together. Worth noting for this clonotype: Its antigen is currently unknown. One end of the junction varies from germline; a read error may be responsible.

General study results and limits: Between tumor regions, pairs overlapped more than tumor-adjacent and tumor-blood pairs did.

The clonotype comes from a man in his forties or fifties with primary liver carcinoma and hepatitis B virus infection. The chain joins TRBV11-2 to TRBJ2-7; perhaps TRBD2 as D (6 bases). The sequencing input was tumor-adjacent normal liver tissue. The CDR3 nucleotides read TGTACCAACAGCTTCGGAGGGGCTAGCAAGCAATACTTC. As protein: CTNSFGGASKQYF. Full variable domain (missing parts from reference TRBV11-2 and TRBJ2-7): EAGVAQSPRYKIIEKRQSVAFWCNPISGHATLYWYQQILGQGPKLLIQFQNNGVVDDSQLPKDRFSAERLKGVDSTLKIQPAKLEDSAVYLCTNSFGGASKQYFGPGTRLTVT.